This paragraph reports one TCR beta chain. Cohorts were based on clinical histories the participants reported. Before they entered the study, exposed participants had met a COVID-19 case within 2 weeks. This sample was included in a study of blood T cell repertoires in COVID-19. In the study overall: Researchers got acute and convalescent COVID-19 samples from the United States, Italy and Spain.

The assay was immunoSEQ multiplex PCR, and TCRdb's table has in-frame clones only and misses some. The table records roughly 180,000 clones, about 80% of them present only once. The length of the CDR3 is 14 residues. The V gene lost 3 bases and the J gene lost 3 bases, with 13 bases spanning the gap. From germline, CDR1 is SGDLS and CDR2 YYNGEE. Input material: PBMCs or T cells enriched from blood (not recorded which). V usage is TRBV9 and J usage is TRBJ2-7; perhaps TRBD2 as D (6 bases). This receptor was identified in a man aged 55-75 years who had been exposed to COVID-19. The CDR3 sequence: CASSAGPGLYEQYF. CDR3 sequence (DNA): TGTGCCAGCAGCGCGGGACCGGGACTCTACGAGCAGTACTTC.